This TCR beta chain stems from a study of blood T cell repertoires in COVID-19. Study-level background: The samples span acute and convalescent COVID-19 from the United States, Italy and Spain. PBMCs, B-cell-depleted T cells, or T cells provided the cDNA or gDNA that made up the material.

In the original workflow: The authors estimated nucleated cell counts from reference gene primer amplification. Generated by immunoSEQ multiplex PCR, the TCRdb table keeps only in-frame clones and is missing some. The V and J calls and clone size are taken from that table; D and trimming were inferred from the DNA. The table lists some 260,000 clones, around four fifths of them singletons. CDR3 size: 14 residues. Per germline, CDR1 MDHEN and CDR2 SYDVKM. The V end lost 2 bases, the J end lost 7 bases, and 9 bases lay between the germline ends. The chain carries TRBV28 and TRBJ1-6, with a tentative D call TRBD1 (6 bases). The sample taken for sequencing was peripheral blood. This clonotype was sampled from a woman aged 35 to 49 with active or convalescent COVID-19. CDR3 coding DNA: TGTGCCAGCAGTTTACAGGGGAGAAATTCACCCCTCCACTTT. Encoded protein: CASSLQGRNSPLHF.